The TCR beta chain described here comes from a study of T cell clonotyping in hematopoietic cell transplantation. This CDR3 has 14 amino acids. V was shortened by 6 bases and J by 6 bases, with 18 bases between the two germline ends. Germline-derived CDR1 and CDR2 are SNHLY and FYNNEI. Time point meaning: recipient sample about 28 days before transplant, after cytoreduction. Here immunoSEQ multiplex PCR was the method, and the copy in TCRdb shows in-frame clones only, minus some. The table has about 19,000 clones, roughly 77% seen once; the top ten hold 15% to 20%. The TCR sequence derives from a man aged 55 to 70 with acute myeloid leukemia. Some clones in this sample may be carry-over from other donors' samples. The chain carries TRBV2 and TRBJ2-7; the D call may be TRBD1 or TRBD2 (6 bases each). The specimen was peripheral blood mononuclear cells, collected before stem cell transplant. The CDR3 region has the DNA TGTGCCAGCAGCCCCGGGACTGTCAGGGGCGAGCAGTACTTC. Translation gives CASSPGTVRGEQYF.